This TCR beta chain was observed in a study of prognosis after radiotherapy for stage I lung cancer (dated by TCRdb to the early 2020s). The study in broad terms: Around 19 stage I NSCLC patients were enrolled in Nanjing, China, between early 2018 and January 2019. Roughly five patients had oligometastatic NSCLC after their primary tumor was surgically resected, and fourteen patients had newly diagnosed primary stage I lung tumors. Every patient was deemed medically inoperable, approximately 11 because of comorbidities and 7 because they refused surgery. Ages in the cohort of over ten men and more than five women ranged from roughly 53 to 84 years, with a median of 74. Some 13 patients had adenocarcinoma and roughly 7 had squamous cell carcinoma as the tumor histology. SBRT was delivered in 3 to 5 fractions with a biologically effective dose of at least 100 Gy, and image-guided IMRT or VMAT was used for delivery. No patient received concurrent therapy alongside SBRT. Distant metastases were developed by four of the 19 patients after SBRT, at a median of around seven months, whereas no significant progression was observed in the other 15 patients. Peripheral blood TCR beta repertoires were profiled in stage I NSCLC patients before and after stereotactic body radiotherapy, and the study then linked these repertoires to distant failure. The study sequenced about 40 blood samples from around 20 patients, one before and one after SBRT per patient. The paper as a whole reports these results and caveats: No adjustment for multiple comparisons was applied to any of the reported P values. Limitations of the study included a small cohort and short follow-up, and the study findings need independent validation. Tumor specificity of expanded TCR clones was not determined. TRBV and TRBJ usage frequencies reportedly varied with metastasis status, involving two V genes at baseline and ten or so V and two J genes after SBRT. Post-SBRT Shannon entropy and its change from baseline were lower in patients who developed distant metastases; baseline Shannon entropy was not associated with metastases. After SBRT, the count of unique TCR clones dropped from a median of about 10,000 beforehand to 6,500 to 8,000 afterward (Wilcoxon paired P=0.011).

All patients had node-negative disease on CT and PET/CT, and none had a history of other malignancies or prior chemotherapy or radiotherapy. At each of two time points, 6 to 7.5 milliliters of peripheral venous blood were collected in EDTA tubes. Ficoll-Paque Plus density-gradient centrifugation was used to isolate PBMCs. Right after collection, samples were placed at -80 degrees C and kept there until analysis. From cysteine to phenylalanine, the CDR3 is 13 amino acids long. Only the CDR3 part of the read is kept: 39 bases, read in frame from the first base. CDR1 and CDR2, per the germline V gene, are SGHTA and FQGNSA. Cut back by 2 bases and 8 bases, the V and J ends lie 10 bases apart. Two rounds of multiplex PCR were performed to amplify the TCR beta CDR3 region from genomic DNA. The first PCR round used primers specific to each TRBV and TRBJ gene, and the primer sequences were filed in Chinese patent CN105087789A. The second PCR round used universal primers. The Roche High Pure PCR Template Preparation Kit was used to extract genomic DNA from frozen PBMCs. The libraries underwent paired-end sequencing with 151 bp reads on an Illumina HiSeq 3000. The source study handled its data this way. CutAdapt was used to remove raw reads lacking the multiplex PCR primer sequences. High-quality paired reads were merged into contigs with PEAR. TRB V, D and J gene segments were assigned to each contig with MiXCR by alignment to reference sequences. To remove sequencing errors, CDR3 sequences were clustered according to base quality and sequence similarity. Diversity was measured as Shannon entropy normalized by the natural log of productive TCR sequence number. Clonality was defined as one minus Shannon entropy divided by the natural log of the number of unique clonotypes. The Youden index of ROC curves was used to select progression-free survival cut-offs for repertoire metrics, and analyses were performed in R 3.5.3. The public reads were quality trimmed at Q25 with fastp and then assembled into clones with MiXCR by TCRdb, keeping productive beta chains. Under each unique CDR3 protein, matching rows form one entry showing the most common genes and DNA. These V and J calls rely on TCRdb rather than the paper's analysis. This sample has about 47,000 distinct CDR3 sequences in its table, and about a third of those were observed once. Of the sample, approximately 8.3% falls within the top ten clones.

This clonotype was picked up many times. Its recognized antigen is unknown. One base away there is no much larger clone; base qualities are not given. Sequencing used PBMCs, obtained before or after stereotactic body radiation therapy (not recorded which). The chain uses TRBV7-2 and TRBJ2-1; TRBD2 is a possible D gene, resting on 5 matching bases. The sequence was collected from a donor aged 50 or older with non-small cell lung cancer. At the DNA level, the sequence is TGTGCCAGCAGCTTAAGGAGGCGCGATGAGCAGTTCTTC. The resulting protein is CASSLRRRDEQFF.